This is a list of T cell receptor beta chains from one sample in a study of blood T cell repertoires in COVID-19. This table comes from immunoSEQ multiplex PCR, and its TCRdb copy is limited to in-frame clones, with some not included. The sample holds around 97,000 clones; 80% to 90% are singletons and the top ten take 3% to 4.5%. The sequenced sample was peripheral blood. The receptor set was obtained from a woman aged 55-75 years with acute or convalescent COVID-19. Each CDR3 is given with its conserved first and last residue. Each record gives: J gene, V gene, clone size, D gene, CDR3 DNA, CDR3 protein. D genes are given only for firm matches. For some rows the clone size is stated as once, few or many, or as a class when expanded; others skip it.

>TRBJ1-3|TRBV4-1|NA|NA
TGCGCCAGCAGCCAAGATGAACAGGGTTTCACTGGAAACACCATATATTTT
CASSQDEQGFTGNTIYF
>TRBJ1-3|TRBV19|NA|TRBD1
TGTGCCAGTAGCCCAAGGACAGGATTTGGAAACACCATATATTTT
CASSPRTGFGNTIYF
>TRBJ2-1|TRBV5-1|NA|NA
TGCGCCAGCAGCTTGGCCACGGGACTCTACAATGAGCAGTTCTTC
CASSLATGLYNEQFF
>TRBJ2-1|TRBV9|NA|NA
TGTGCCAGCAGCTCAGGGGGGACTCTCTACAATGAGCAGTTCTTC
CASSSGGTLYNEQFF
>TRBJ2-1|TRBV9|NA|NA
TGTGCCAGCAGCCCCCACTCGGTCGATTACAATGAGCAGTTCTTC
CASSPHSVDYNEQFF
>TRBJ2-7|TRBV7-8|NA|NA
TGTGCCAGCAGCTTCGGGGTAGCGAGTGCCTACGAGCAGTACTTC
CASSFGVASAYEQYF
>TRBJ2-7|TRBV9|few|TRBD1
TGTGCCAGCAGCGTAGAACCCCAGGGGGCTGGAGAGCAGTACTTC
CASSVEPQGAGEQYF
>TRBJ2-7|TRBV28|few|TRBD1
TGTGCCAGCAGTACCCGACAGGGGCCCTACGAGCAGTACTTC
CASSTRQGPYEQYF
>TRBJ1-4|TRBV2|NA|NA
TGTGCCAGCACGGACATACCCCTAACTAATGAAAAACTGTTTTTT
CASTDIPLTNEKLFF
>TRBJ2-5|TRBV6-1|NA|TRBD2
TGTGCCAGCAGTGCGACTAGCGGGGGACTCGGTGAGACCCAGTACTTC
CASSATSGGLGETQYF
>TRBJ1-3|TRBV3-1/TRBV3-2|NA|NA
TGTGCCAGCAGCCAGGGGACATACGGAAACACCATATATTTT
CASSQGTYGNTIYF
>TRBJ1-2|TRBV5-1|NA|TRBD1
TGCGCCAGCAGCTTAGGGACAGGAGGGGTAGACTATGGCTACACCTTC
CASSLGTGGVDYGYTF
>TRBJ2-1|TRBV6-4|NA|TRBD2
TGTGCCAGCAGTGGAGCGGGAGCTGGGGCAAATGAGCAGTTCTTC
CASSGAGAGANEQFF
>TRBJ1-1|TRBV5-1|NA|NA
TGCGCCAGCAGCCTGGGGGCTGGCACTGAAGCTTTCTTT
CASSLGAGTEAFF
>TRBJ2-1|TRBV2|NA|NA
TGTGCCAGCAGTGATGTTAGAGAAAATGAGCAGTTCTTC
CASSDVRENEQFF
>TRBJ1-1|TRBV5-5|NA|TRBD1
TGTGCCAGCAGCCAGTATTACGGACAGGCGTACACTGAAGCTTTCTTT
CASSQYYGQAYTEAFF
>TRBJ1-1|TRBV9|NA|NA
TGTGCCAGCAGCCTGGAGGTACACACTGAAGCTTTCTTT
CASSLEVHTEAFF
>TRBJ1-1|TRBV5-1|NA|NA
TGCGCCAGCAGCTTCCAAGGGGTCAACACTGAAGCTTTCTTT
CASSFQGVNTEAFF
>TRBJ2-7|TRBV9|NA|TRBD1
TGTGCCAGCAGCAAGAATCCCCGGGACAGCTACGAGCAGTACTTC
CASSKNPRDSYEQYF
>TRBJ1-3|TRBV5-1|NA|NA
TGCGCCAGCAGCTTGGGCGCTAGTGGAAACACCATATATTTT
CASSLGASGNTIYF
>TRBJ2-5|TRBV11-2|NA|NA
TGTGCCAGCAGCTTAGGTCGGGTTCGGGAGACCCAGTACTTC
CASSLGRVRETQYF
>TRBJ2-1|TRBV5-1|NA|TRBD2
TGCGCCAGCAGCTGGACTAGCGGGAGGCAAAATGAGCAGTTCTTC
CASSWTSGRQNEQFF
>TRBJ1-3|TRBV2|few|TRBD1
TGTGCCAGCAGGACGGACAGGGCAGGAAACACCATATATTTT
CASRTDRAGNTIYF
>TRBJ1-6|TRBV15|NA|NA
TGTGCCACCAGCAGAGAACTCAACTCACCCCTCCACTTT
CATSRELNSPLHF
>TRBJ2-5|TRBV25-1|NA|NA
TGTGCCAGCAGTGAATATAGGGGGGGAGAGACCCAGTACTTC
CASSEYRGGETQYF
>TRBJ1-6|TRBV5-1|NA|NA
TGCGCCAGCAGCTTGGGTGAGCGCAGGGCGAATTCACCCCTCCACTTT
CASSLGERRANSPLHF
>TRBJ1-1|TRBV28|NA|TRBD1
TGTGCCATCCGCCGGGACAGCTACACTGAAGCTTTCTTT
CAIRRDSYTEAFF